The 24 T cell receptor beta chains below all came from one sample that was sequenced in a study of T cell responses to AZD1222 COVID-19 vaccine. Produced via immunoSEQ multiplex PCR; TCRdb's table is partial and in-frame only. The sample has about 26,000 clones, around 90% seen once. Sequencing used peripheral blood, obtained 28 days after the second AZD1222 dose. These receptors were collected from an adult who received the AZD1222 COVID-19 vaccine.

The chain links TRBV28 to TRBJ2-1; tentative D call: TRBD1 (5 bases). Germline V lookup: CDR1 MDHEN, CDR2 SYDVKM. The V gene lost 6 bases and the J gene lost 3 bases, with 12 bases spanning the gap. The CDR3 extends over 14 amino acids. The CDR3 DNA reads TGTGCCAGCAGCCCGATAGGGGACTACAATGAGCAGTTCTTC. It codes for CASSPIGDYNEQFF.

The genes are TRBV4-3 and TRBJ1-5, with unresolved D. Germline V gene lookup returns CDR1 LGHNA and CDR2 YSLEER. The CDR3 covers 15 residues. V shed 4 bases and J shed 4 bases, with 14 bases lying between them. The CDR3 DNA is TGCGCCAGCAGCCCAAAGCTGGCAGAGAATCAGCCCCAGCATTTT. Translation gives CASSPKLAENQPQHF.

This clone was counted a few times. For the CDR3, the DNA is TGTGCCAGCAGCTTGGGCCAGGGGCCTAATGAAAAACTGTTTTTT. Amino acid sequence: CASSLGQGPNEKLFF. The rearrangement joins TRBV5-4 to TRBJ1-4; D possibly corresponds to TRBD1 (6 bases). The CDR3 contains 15 residues. CDR1 and CDR2 (germline): SGHNT, YYREEE (reference sequence). Trimming stripped 0 bases from V and 3 bases from J, with 9 bases between.

In this sample, this clone turned up a few times. The chain recombines TRBV7-9 with TRBJ1-4; D may be TRBD1 (5 bases). V was pared by 3 bases and J by 8 bases, with 10 bases between. The CDR3 contains 13 residues. CDR1 SEHNR and CDR2 FQNEAQ come from the germline V gene (reference sequence). DNA of the CDR3: TGTGCCAGCAGCTTGAGTCCAGGGGAAAAACTGTTTTTT. Translated, it gives CASSLSPGEKLFF.

This chain links TRBV21-1 with TRBJ2-1; the DNA was not used to check the table's D call, TRBD1. TRBV21-1 is given as a pseudogene. There are 16 residues in the CDR3. CDR3 residues: CASSPVWQGRGNEQFF. In nucleotides, the CDR3 is TGTGCCAGCAGTCCCGTATGGCAGGGGCGTGGGAATGAGCAGTTCTTC.

The DNA for the CDR3 is TGTGCCAGCAGTTTTGGACCTAACTATGGCTACACCTTC. It codes for CASSFGPNYGYTF. The V call is TRBV12-3 or TRBV12-4, the J call TRBJ1-2; D is unclear. The V end lost 3 bases, the J end lost 0 bases, and 5 bases lay between the germline ends. The CDR3 loop spans 13 amino acids.

The J gene is TRBJ2-7, the V gene TRBV4-1; 7 bases agree with TRBD1. The length of the CDR3 is 14 residues. Germline values: CDR1 MGHRA, CDR2 YSYEKL. J was trimmed by 3 bases and V by 1 base; bases with no gene match: 3. CDR3 in DNA: TGCGCCAGCAGCCAAGTTGGACAGGACTACGAGCAGTACTTC. Its translation is CASSQVGQDYEQYF.

The CDR3 DNA reads as TGTGCCAGCAGTCAGGGGGCTCGAGGAGGAAACACCATATATTTT. Its translation: CASSQGARGGNTIYF. The V gene is TRBV2, the J gene TRBJ1-3, with 8 bases aligning to TRBD1. The germline CDR1 and CDR2 sequences are SNHLY and FYNNEI. The CDR3 has 15 residues. V shed 5 bases and J 4 bases; nucleotides not matched to a gene: 7.

This chain links TRBV3-1 (or the pseudogene TRBV3-2) with TRBJ1-2; D gene unclear. The CDR3 contains 15 residues. Germline V gene sequence: CDR1 LGHDT, CDR2 YNNKEL (reference sequence). V lost 0 bases to trimming and J lost 4 bases, with 12 bases between them. CDR3 residues: CASSQDPPTSYGYTF. CDR3 coding DNA: TGTGCCAGCAGCCAAGATCCTCCAACTTCCTATGGCTACACCTTC.

The chain couples TRBV19 to TRBJ2-1; a possible D gene is TRBD2 (6 bases). Germline V gene sequence: CDR1 LNHDA, CDR2 SQIVND (reference sequence). V lost 9 bases, J lost 10 bases, and 19 bases lay in between. The length of the CDR3 is 13 residues. The CDR3 DNA is TGTGCCAGCCGGACTATCCCCTCGGGAGAGCAGTTCTTC. Translation: CASRTIPSGEQFF.

The table lists this clone with a count of one. The V gene is TRBV30, the J gene TRBJ1-1, with D possibly being TRBD1 (5 bases). V was trimmed by 5 bases and J by 2 bases, leaving 21 bases between them. CDR3 size: 16 residues. The germline V gene has CDR1 GTSNPN and CDR2 SVGIG (reference sequence). CDR3: CAWEVSTASGNTEAFF. CDR3 sequence (DNA): TGTGCCTGGGAAGTTTCGACAGCCTCAGGAAACACTGAAGCTTTCTTT.

The J gene is TRBJ2-5, the V gene TRBV12-3 or TRBV12-4; no clear D gene. The ends were cut back, 4 bases at V and 4 bases at J, with 10 bases in the middle. The CDR3 totals 13 residues. CDR3 DNA sequence: TGTGCCAGCAGTTCAAAACCGGGAGAGACCCAGTACTTC. This encodes CASSSKPGETQYF.

This clone has only one observation. The chain carries TRBV5-1 and TRBJ2-7; tentatively, D is TRBD1 or TRBD2 (5 bases each). The ends were cut back, 0 bases at V and 5 bases at J, with 18 bases in the middle. CDR1 is SGHRS and CDR2 is YFSETQ in the germline V gene. The CDR3 has 16 amino acids. The CDR3 region is CASSLASWGSSNEQYF. CDR3 nucleotides: TGCGCCAGCAGCTTGGCCTCGTGGGGGAGTAGTAACGAGCAGTACTTC.

J is TRBJ1-3 and V is TRBV3-1 (or the pseudogene TRBV3-2); D gene unclear. The CDR3 spans 15 residues. Trimming took off 1 base at V and 0 bases at J, with 7 bases between the two ends. Germline CDR1 and CDR2: LGHDT and YNNKEL (reference sequence). Here the CDR3 reads CASSQARHSGNTIYF. CDR3 nucleotides: TGTGCCAGCAGCCAAGCGCGACACTCTGGAAACACCATATATTTT.

The rearrangement joins TRBV7-9 to TRBJ2-1; D might be TRBD2 (6 bases). This CDR3 contains 15 residues. Germline assignment: CDR1 SEHNR and CDR2 FQNEAQ (reference sequence). V was pared by 5 bases and J by 1 base, with 12 bases between. CDR3 region: CASSPPLASYNEQFF. CDR3 DNA sequence: TGTGCCAGCAGCCCACCCCTAGCGTCCTACAATGAGCAGTTCTTC.

This rearrangement joins TRBV27 to TRBJ1-5; TRBD1 might be the D (6 bases). CDR1 is MNHEY and CDR2 is SMNVEV in the germline V gene (reference sequence). V shed 6 bases and J shed 7 bases, with 13 bases lying between them. This CDR3 has 13 amino acids. CDR3: CASRQTQGQPQHF. CDR3 coding DNA: TGTGCCAGCAGACAAACACAGGGCCAGCCCCAGCATTTT.

The chain employs TRBV6-6 and TRBJ2-7; TRBD2 aligns across 12 bases. The V and J ends lost 6 bases and 9 bases, in that order; junction bases with no gene match: 15. This CDR3 region has 16 residues. Germline CDR1 MNHNY, CDR2 SVGAGI (reference sequence). CDR3 coding DNA: TGTGCCAGCAGCCCCCACCTGACTAGCGGGGGTGGAGGGCAGTACTTC. It codes for CASSPHLTSGGGGQYF.

This clone was found once. The chain joins TRBV7-2 to TRBJ2-7; TRBD1 or TRBD2 may be the D gene (5 bases each). V shed 0 bases and J shed 2 bases, with 8 bases lying between them. Per the germline V gene, CDR1 is SGHTA and CDR2 is FQGNSA. The CDR3 totals 14 residues. CDR3 sequence reads: CASSLAWGPYEQYF. The CDR3 region has the DNA TGTGCCAGCAGCTTAGCGTGGGGACCCTACGAGCAGTACTTC.

The CDR3 is CASSQDLRDEQYF. DNA for the CDR3: TGTGCCAGCAGCCAAGATCTCCGGGACGAGCAGTACTTC. The V and J genes are TRBV14 and TRBJ2-7; unclear D gene. Between the trimmed V and J ends, which lost 0 bases and 5 bases, there was a span of 8 bases. Looked up from germline, CDR1 is SGHDN and CDR2 is FVKESK. The CDR3 is 13 residues long.

This chain links TRBV11-2 with TRBJ1-1, with D possibly matching TRBD1 (6 bases). The CDR3 runs 14 residues. The V and J ends lost 5 bases and 7 bases respectively, with 17 bases between them. The germline CDR1 and CDR2 sequences are SGHAT and FQNNGV. CDR3 amino acids: CASSPWGAQNEAFF. The CDR3 region has the DNA TGTGCCAGCAGCCCATGGGGGGCGCAGAATGAAGCTTTCTTT.

The J gene is TRBJ2-5, the V gene TRBV2; 7 positions match TRBD1. The CDR3 is 13 residues long. The trim removed 0 bases at V and 5 bases at J, leaving 0 bases unmatched. The germline V gene encodes CDR1 SNHLY and CDR2 FYNNEI. DNA of the CDR3: TGTGCCAGCAGTGAAGCGGACAGGGAGACCCAGTACTTC. Translated, it gives CASSEADRETQYF.

The table lists this clone with a few counts. The rearrangement links TRBV7-9 to TRBJ1-1; D call uncertain. CDR1 SEHNR and CDR2 FQNEAQ come from the germline V gene (reference sequence). CDR3 size: 12 residues. The V end was cut by 4 bases, the J end by 11 bases, with 14 bases between. CDR3 bases: TGTGCCAGCAGCTCGCCCCCAGGTGAGGCTTTCTTT. This encodes CASSSPPGEAFF.

This rearrangement joins TRBV7-2 to TRBJ1-6; D not certain. V was cut by 4 bases and J by 4 bases, with 14 bases left in between. Germline loops: CDR1 SGHTA, CDR2 FQGNSA. This CDR3 comprises 16 residues. The CDR3 nucleotides are TGTGCCAGCAGCTCCGATGGGTGGGGATATAATTCACCCCTCCACTTT. The encoded protein is CASSSDGWGYNSPLHF.

J is TRBJ2-7 and V is TRBV5-1; D tentatively reads TRBD1 or TRBD2 (5 bases each). Trimming removed 1 base from V and 8 bases from J, with 10 bases in between. Germline V gene data show CDR1 as SGHRS and CDR2 as YFSETQ. The CDR3 has 12 amino acids. The CDR3 DNA follows: TGCGCCAGCAGCTTGTCCGGGACCCAGCAGTACTTC. Encoded protein: CASSLSGTQQYF.